This T cell receptor beta chain was sequenced for a study of shared clonotypes between healthy human individuals. Libraries were prepared by immunoSEQ multiplex PCR; TCRdb keeps only in-frame clonotypes and omits some of them. This table holds around 750,000 clones, about 74% found once. This TCR was sampled from a woman in her thirties in good health. The sample taken for sequencing was memory CD4+ T cells sorted from blood. Subset indicated: CD45RA-negative fraction.

The CDR3 sequence is CASSTSENNEQFF. The CDR3 bases are TGTGCCAGCAGCACATCAGAGAACAATGAGCAGTTCTTC. The rearrangement links TRBV7-3 to TRBJ2-1; D not certain. The CDR3 is 13 residues long. CDR1 and CDR2 from the germline V gene are SGHTA and FQGTGA. V was shortened by 5 bases and J by 5 bases, with 10 bases between the two germline ends.